This T cell receptor (beta chain) comes out of a study of human T cells and chemical hapten exposure. About the study: 2% DPC applied to a roughly 2 cm by roughly 2 cm arm area sensitized donors. Patch tests containing 0.01% DPC, applied to the upper back, were read at 6 days.

TCRdb re-analysed the RACE reads in MiXCR, keeping a single row per CDR3 protein. Of 40,000 to 60,000 distinct CDR3 sequences listed, about a tenth were seen once; the top ten hold less than 5%. The time point: patch test 1, 2 weeks after DPC sensitization. Treatment specified: therapeutic diphenylcyclopropenone sensitization with weekly scalp DPC. Total RNA came from unfractionated whole blood. The germline gives CDR1 MNHEY, CDR2 SVGEGT. Trimming took off 5 bases at V and 5 bases at J, with 10 bases between the two ends. This CDR3 is built from 12 residues. The origin of this receptor is a woman aged 50 to 60 with alopecia areata. Some clones in this sample may be carry-over from other donors' samples. This chain joins TRBV6-2 or TRBV6-3 and TRBJ2-7; D might be TRBD1 or TRBD2, each matching 5 bases. The specimen was whole blood, collected in connection with sensitization to the hapten diphenylcyclopropenone (DPC). CDR3 sequence: CASSAGTHEQYF. CDR3 in DNA: TGTGCCAGCAGTGCCGGGACCCACGAGCAGTACTTC.